The clone carrying this T cell receptor beta chain was seen many times. Its antigen is currently unknown. The data originate from a study of response to subunit inactivated influenza vaccine. General observations from the study: It was the authors' suggestion that each seasonal influenza vaccination recruits few new T cells.

TCRdb re-called the RT-PCR reads through MiXCR, storing one row per CDR3 protein. The top ten hold 11% of the sample, which has about 650,000 distinct CDR3 sequences, approximately 14% seen once. V was pared by 1 base and J by 4 bases, with 9 bases of the junction left unmatched. Germline V gene sequence: CDR1 KGHSH, CDR2 LQKENI. This CDR3 spans 16 amino acids. This TCR came from a man aged 45-65 years who received an inactivated influenza vaccine. J is TRBJ1-2 and V is TRBV18, with 7 bases lining up with TRBD1. This sample comprised PBMCs from blood, obtained about 13 days after vaccination. CDR3 protein: CASSPLGDREGYGYTF. As DNA, the CDR3 is TGTGCCAGCTCACCACTAGGCGACAGGGAGGGCTATGGCTACACCTTC.